A single sample gave rise to the 14 T cell receptor beta chains below, sequenced in a study of shared T cell receptors in the human thymus. The protocol was immunoSEQ multiplex PCR, while the TCRdb copy is restricted to in-frame clones and leaves out a portion. The table records hundreds of thousands of clones, roughly 90% of them present only once. These same data were also listed under a study on human thymus T cells.

Source material: thymocytes. These receptors were taken from a boy in the first two years of life with a congenital heart defect.

The chain is built from TRBV30 and TRBJ2-7; D not certain. CDR1 is GTSNPN and CDR2 is SVGIG in the germline V gene (reference sequence). Trimming stripped 6 bases from V and 1 base from J, with 13 bases between. The CDR3 has 13 residues. CDR3 sequence reads: CACSWWRSYEQYF. CDR3 nucleotides: TGTGCCTGCAGTTGGTGGAGATCCTACGAGCAGTACTTC.

The chain uses TRBV27 and TRBJ2-7; D is unclear. Trimming pared 2 bases from V and 6 bases from J, leaving 14 bases between. This CDR3 has 14 residues. Germline values: CDR1 MNHEY, CDR2 SMNVEV (reference sequence). This CDR3 reads CASSLGATPSEQYF. For the CDR3, the DNA is TGTGCCAGCAGTTTAGGAGCTACCCCTAGCGAGCAGTACTTC.

The rearrangement joins TRBV10-1 to TRBJ2-3, with a weak D call TRBD1 (5 bases). This CDR3 has 15 amino acids. CDR1 WNHNN and CDR2 SYGVQD come from the germline V gene (reference sequence). Trimming removed 3 bases at V and 2 bases at J, with 12 bases between. CDR3 sequence: CASSEVGATTDTQYF. The CDR3, as DNA: TGCGCCAGCAGTGAAGTAGGGGCCACCACAGATACGCAGTATTTT.

This clone was seen only a few times. J is TRBJ2-7 and V is TRBV7-2; D gene uncertain. The V gene lost 2 bases and the J gene lost 0 bases, with 11 bases spanning the gap. CDR3 length equals 15 residues. The germline V gene has CDR1 SGHTA and CDR2 FQGNSA. This chain's CDR3 is CASSLSVAPSYEQYF. The CDR3 coding sequence is TGTGCCAGCAGCTTATCGGTAGCCCCCTCCTACGAGCAGTACTTC.

The chain employs TRBV4-2 and TRBJ2-7, with D possibly TRBD2 on 6 matching bases. Trimming left V 0 bases short and J 4 bases short, with 13 bases between. Germline V gene lookup returns CDR1 LGHNA and CDR2 YNFKEQ. This CDR3 region has 15 residues. CDR3 sequence: CASSQDAAGFYEQYF. DNA of the CDR3: TGTGCCAGCAGCCAAGATGCTGCGGGATTTTACGAGCAGTACTTC.

The chain links TRBV7-6 to TRBJ2-7, with TRBD2 as a possible D gene (6 bases). The ends were cut back, 1 base at V and 2 bases at J, with 15 bases in the middle. The CDR3 loop spans 16 amino acids. Germline assignment: CDR1 SGHVS and CDR2 FNYEAQ. CDR3 sequence: CASSLVEGMNPYEQYF. CDR3 sequence (DNA): TGTGCCAGCAGCTTAGTGGAGGGGATGAACCCCTACGAGCAGTACTTC.

As concerns this clone: The sample has other DNA sequences that encode this CDR3 too. This chain links TRBV4-2 with TRBJ1-1, with a tentative D call TRBD1 (6 bases). Trimming cost V 3 bases and J 3 bases, with 8 bases left between them. Looked up from germline, CDR1 is LGHNA and CDR2 is YNFKEQ. CDR3 length equals 13 residues. The CDR3 spells CASSQDRDTEAFF. Written as DNA, the CDR3 is TGTGCCAGCAGCCAGGACAGAGACACTGAAGCTTTCTTT.

The chain employs TRBV28 and TRBJ2-1, with TRBD1 matching over 7 bases. Germline V gives CDR1 MDHEN, CDR2 SYDVKM. There are 15 residues in the CDR3. The J segment lost 9 bases and the V segment lost 3 bases, leaving 11 bases of the junction unmatched. As DNA, the CDR3 is TGTGCCAGCAGTTTTTATCGGGAACCAGGGGGTGAGCAGTTCTTC. This sequence encodes CASSFYREPGGEQFF.

Concerning this clone: Within the sample, other DNA sequences also encode this same CDR3. The chain carries TRBV27 and TRBJ1-1, with TRBD1 identical over 7 bases. This CDR3 is 14 amino acids long. Trimming cost V 6 bases and J 2 bases; bases outside gene matches: 6. Germline V gene sequence: CDR1 MNHEY, CDR2 SMNVEV (reference sequence). CDR3 region: CASRPRGLNTEAFF. The CDR3 DNA reads as TGTGCCAGCAGACCTAGGGGGCTAAACACTGAAGCTTTCTTT.

The chain recombines TRBV29-1 with TRBJ2-5; possible D gene TRBD2, 6 bases. The ends were cut back, 7 bases at V and 2 bases at J, with 17 bases in the middle. CDR1 SQVTM and CDR2 ANQGSEA come from the germline V gene. The CDR3 sequence is 14 residues long. The CDR3 nucleotides read TGCAGCGGTACCACGCGCGGGGATCAAGAGACCCAGTACTTC. Translating gives CSGTTRGDQETQYF. Filled out from reference TRBV29-1 and TRBJ2-5, the complete variable domain reads SAVISQKPSRDICQRGTSLTIQCQVDSQVTMMFWYRQQPGQSLTLIATANQGSEATYESGFVIDKFPISRPNLTFSTLTVSNMSPEDSSIYLCSGTTRGDQETQYFGPGTRLLVL.

The rearrangement uses TRBV5-1 and TRBJ1-2; TRBD1 matches 8 bases. This CDR3 has 16 amino acids. Germline assignment: CDR1 SGHRS and CDR2 YFSETQ. V shed 4 bases and J 3 bases; nucleotides not matched to a gene: 11. The CDR3 region is CASSPGQGCLDYGYTF. CDR3 nucleotides: TGCGCCAGCAGCCCCGGACAGGGCTGTTTGGACTATGGCTACACCTTC.

The chain carries TRBV5-8 and TRBJ1-3; 7 bases fit TRBD1. With V trimmed by 0 bases and J by 1 base, 10 bases remained unmatched. The CDR3 is 18 amino acids. Germline V CDR1 and CDR2: SGHTS, YDEGEE. CDR3 DNA: TGTGCCAGCAGCTTGGGGAACAGGGGATCGGGATCTGGAAACACCATATATTTT. Translation: CASSLGNRGSGSGNTIYF.

The chain carries TRBV10-1 and TRBJ2-3, with D hard to call. Germline V gene data show CDR1 as WNHNN and CDR2 as SYGVQD (reference sequence). The CDR3 runs 14 residues. V lost 0 bases, J lost 1 base, and 5 bases lay in between. The CDR3 loop is CASSESRGTDTQYF. In DNA form, the CDR3 reads TGCGCCAGCAGTGAGTCGAGAGGCACAGATACGCAGTATTTT.

About this clone itself: Its ends do not fully match the called genes, so a read error is possible. The rearrangement joins TRBV7-7 to TRBJ2-1; 10 bases fit TRBD2. The length of the CDR3 is 16 residues. Germline V gene sequence: CDR1 SSHAT, CDR2 FNYEAQ (reference sequence). Here the CDR3 reads CASSLVRAGGNNEQFF. CDR3 in DNA: TGTGCTAGCAGCTTAGTGAGAGCGGGAGGGAACAATGAGCAGTTCTTC.